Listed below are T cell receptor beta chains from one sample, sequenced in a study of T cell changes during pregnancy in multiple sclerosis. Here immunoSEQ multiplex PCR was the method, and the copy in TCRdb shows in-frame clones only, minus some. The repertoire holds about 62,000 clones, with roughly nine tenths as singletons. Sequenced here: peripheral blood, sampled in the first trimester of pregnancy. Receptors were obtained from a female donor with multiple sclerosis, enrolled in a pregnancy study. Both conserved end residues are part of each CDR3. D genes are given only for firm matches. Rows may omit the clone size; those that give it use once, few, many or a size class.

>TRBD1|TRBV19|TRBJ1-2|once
CASSSGQGALGYGYTF
TGTGCCAGTAGTTCGGGACAGGGGGCGCTCGGCTATGGCTACACCTTC
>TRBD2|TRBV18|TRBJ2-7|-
CASSPGTSGYEQYF
TGTGCCAGCTCACCCGGGACTAGCGGCTACGAGCAGTACTTC
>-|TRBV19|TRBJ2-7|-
CASSKPDRTYEQYF
TGTGCCAGTAGTAAACCGGACAGAACCTACGAGCAGTACTTC
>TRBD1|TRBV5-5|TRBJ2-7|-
CASSFLGQGYEQYF
TGTGCCAGCAGCTTTCTGGGACAGGGCTACGAGCAGTACTTC
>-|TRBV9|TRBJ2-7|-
CASSVAQGTYEQYF
TGTGCCAGCAGCGTAGCCCAGGGAACCTACGAGCAGTACTTC
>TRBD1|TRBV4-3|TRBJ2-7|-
CASAQGTGESYEQYF
TGCGCCAGCGCACAGGGGACAGGGGAATCCTACGAGCAGTACTTC
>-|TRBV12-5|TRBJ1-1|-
CASVPRVKTEAFF
TGTGCTAGTGTCCCTCGGGTTAAGACTGAAGCTTTCTTT
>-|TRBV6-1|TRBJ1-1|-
CASSEILETEAFF
TGTGCCAGCAGTGAAATTTTAGAGACTGAAGCTTTCTTT
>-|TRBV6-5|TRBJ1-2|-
CASSYGLGYTF
TGTGCCAGCAGTTACGGCCTTGGCTACACCTTC
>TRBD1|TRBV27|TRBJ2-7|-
CASGMTGGSYEQYF
TGTGCCAGCGGAATGACAGGGGGCTCCTACGAGCAGTACTTC
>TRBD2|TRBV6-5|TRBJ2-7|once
CASTRAGATYEQYF
TGTGCCAGTACGAGAGCGGGAGCGACGTACGAGCAGTACTTC
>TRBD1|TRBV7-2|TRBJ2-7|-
CASSLGTVREQYF
TGTGCCAGCAGCCTCGGGACAGTGCGCGAGCAGTACTTC
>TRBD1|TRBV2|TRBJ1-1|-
CASREVGTGNTEAFF
TGTGCCAGCAGGGAGGTGGGGACAGGGAACACTGAAGCTTTCTTT
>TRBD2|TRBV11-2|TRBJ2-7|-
CASSSTSGIVGEQYF
TGTGCCAGCAGCTCGACTAGCGGGATTGTGGGCGAGCAGTACTTC
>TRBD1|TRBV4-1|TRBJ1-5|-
CASSQEGTGTGGNQPQHF
TGCGCCAGCAGCCAAGAGGGGACAGGGACGGGCGGCAATCAGCCCCAGCATTTT
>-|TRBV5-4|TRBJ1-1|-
CASSPDRSPWGNTEAFF
TGTGCCAGCAGCCCCGACAGGAGCCCGTGGGGTAACACTGAAGCTTTCTTT
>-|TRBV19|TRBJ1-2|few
CASKGGQGFGYTF
TGTGCCAGTAAAGGAGGGCAGGGCTTTGGCTACACCTTC
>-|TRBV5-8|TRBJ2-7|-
CASSPLFRGFAEQYF
TGTGCCAGCAGCCCTCTTTTCCGGGGGTTTGCCGAGCAGTACTTC
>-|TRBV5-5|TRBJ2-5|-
CASSLATAETQYF
TGTGCCAGCAGCTTGGCGACAGCTGAGACCCAGTACTTC
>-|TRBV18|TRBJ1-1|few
CASSQTFASLAEAFF
TGTGCCAGCTCTCAAACTTTTGCTTCACTCGCTGAAGCTTTCTTT
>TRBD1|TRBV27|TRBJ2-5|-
CASSLMGQGIETQYF
TGTGCCAGCAGTTTAATGGGACAGGGTATCGAGACCCAGTACTTC
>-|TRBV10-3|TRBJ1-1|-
CAISDLVNPNTEAFF
TGTGCCATCAGTGATTTAGTCAACCCGAACACTGAAGCTTTCTTT
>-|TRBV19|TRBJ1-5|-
CASSMSGDQPQHF
TGTGCCAGTAGTATGTCAGGTGATCAGCCCCAGCATTTT
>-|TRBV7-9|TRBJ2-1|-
CASSSEQGPEQFF
TGTGCCAGCAGCTCAGAACAGGGACCTGAGCAGTTCTTC
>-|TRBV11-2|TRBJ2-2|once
CASSLVTNTGELFF
TGTGCCAGCAGCTTAGTTACGAACACCGGGGAGCTGTTTTTT
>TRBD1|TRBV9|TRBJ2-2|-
CASSPSGTGGSGTGELFF
TGTGCCAGCAGCCCTTCTGGGACAGGGGGCAGTGGCACCGGGGAGCTGTTTTTT
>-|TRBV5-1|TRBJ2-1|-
CASSSESRSHEQFF
TGCGCCAGCAGCTCGGAGTCGAGGAGCCATGAGCAGTTCTTC
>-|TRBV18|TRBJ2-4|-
CASSPPGLAKNIQYF
TGTGCCAGCTCACCACCGGGCCTAGCCAAAAACATTCAGTACTTC
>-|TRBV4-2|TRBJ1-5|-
CASSQVSGDDQPQHF
TGTGCCAGCAGCCAAGTATCGGGGGATGATCAGCCCCAGCATTTT
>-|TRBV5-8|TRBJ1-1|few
CASSLYYTEAFF
TGTGCCAGCAGCTTGTACTACACTGAAGCTTTCTTT
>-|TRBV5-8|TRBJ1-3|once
CASSLSGAGNTIYF
TGTGCCAGCAGCTTGTCAGGGGCTGGAAACACCATATATTTT
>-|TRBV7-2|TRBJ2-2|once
CARRQAPQTMTGELFF
TGTGCCCGACGGCAAGCCCCACAGACGATGACCGGGGAGCTGTTTTTT
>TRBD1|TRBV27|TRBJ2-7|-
CASSSRTGPYEQYF
TGTGCCAGCAGTTCTCGGACAGGGCCGTACGAGCAGTACTTC
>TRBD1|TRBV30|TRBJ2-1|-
CAWSFGTGVNEQFF
TGTGCCTGGAGTTTTGGGACAGGGGTCAATGAGCAGTTCTTC
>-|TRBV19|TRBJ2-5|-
CASSTGDIPETQYF
TGTGCCAGTAGTACCGGGGACATACCAGAGACCCAGTACTTC
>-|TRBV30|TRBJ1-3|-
CAWHNTGLGNTIYF
TGTGCCTGGCATAATACAGGGTTAGGAAACACCATATATTTT
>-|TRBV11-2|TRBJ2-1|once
CASSPGPGARNEQFF
TGTGCCAGCAGCCCAGGTCCGGGAGCCCGCAATGAGCAGTTCTTC